A selection of T cell receptor beta chains follows, all from one sample in a study of T cells in Graves' hyperthyroidism and ophthalmopathy. Using its own MiXCR run on the multiplex PCR reads, TCRdb lists one record per CDR3 protein. Of 500,000 to 600,000 distinct CDR3 sequences in the sample, around 45% were seen once. Sequences were obtained from peripheral blood or thyroid tissue (not recorded which). These receptors were taken from a woman younger than 35 with Graves' hyperthyroidism. Both conserved end residues are part of each CDR3. The D gene is left open where the match is weak. A row's size may be missing; if present it is once, few, many or a size class.

D gene,V gene,clone size,J gene,CDR3 DNA,CDR3 protein
.,TRBV20-1,.,TRBJ1-3,TGCAGTGCTACCAAAGGCAGCATGAACACCATATATTTT,CSATKGSMNTIYF
.,TRBV20-1,.,TRBJ2-5,TGCAGTGCTAGGGAAGCTAGTTTCACCTACGGGCAGTACTTC,CSAREASFTYGQYF
.,TRBV4-1,many,TRBJ2-7,TGCGCCAGCAGCCAAGATTCGCTAGAGCAGTACTTC,CASSQDSLEQYF
.,TRBV10-3,.,TRBJ1-2,TGTGCCATCAGTGCGAGGGACTATGGCTACACCTTC,CAISARDYGYTF
TRBD2,TRBV15,many,TRBJ2-2,TGTGCCACCAGCAGACTCCGGGACGGGAGGGACACCGGGGAGCTGTTTTTT,CATSRLRDGRDTGELFF
.,TRBV19,many,TRBJ1-1,TGTGCCAGTAAGCGGCAGGGGAACACTGAAGCTTTCTTT,CASKRQGNTEAFF
.,TRBV20-1,few,TRBJ1-4,TGCAGTGGGATAGCGGGAGTGTGGTTT,CSGIAGVWF
.,TRBV19,few,TRBJ2-5,TGTGCCAGTAGTATAGGGGACCAGGAGACCCAGTACTTC,CASSIGDQETQYF
.,TRBV20-1,.,TRBJ2-7,TGCAGTGCTAGCGCAGCGGGCGCCAATGAGCAGTACTTC,CSASAAGANEQYF
TRBD2,TRBV28,few,TRBJ2-2,TGTGCCAGCAGTTCGGGACTAGCGGGGGAGAACACCGGGGAGCTGTTTTTT,CASSSGLAGENTGELFF
TRBD2,TRBV20-1,.,TRBJ2-5,TGCAGTGCGACGACTAGCGGGAGAGGGCAGACCCAGTACTTC,CSATTSGRGQTQYF
TRBD1,TRBV20-1,.,TRBJ2-7,TGCAGTGCTTTCCGTCCCGGACAGGGCCTCTACGAGCAGTACTTC,CSAFRPGQGLYEQYF
TRBD1,TRBV20-1,.,TRBJ2-7,TGCAGTGCCGCGAACCCCGGGACAGGGCATCGATACGAGCAGTACTTC,CSAANPGTGHRYEQYF
TRBD1,TRBV15,.,TRBJ1-3,TGTGCCACCAGCAGTGTCGACAGGGACCCTGGAAACACCATATATTTT,CATSSVDRDPGNTIYF
TRBD1,TRBV2,.,TRBJ1-5,TGTGCCAGCAACAGACAGGGCGGGCAGCCCCAGCATTTT,CASNRQGGQPQHF
.,TRBV5-8,many,TRBJ1-2,TGTGCCAGCAGCTTGTTTCAGGGACATGGCTACACCTTC,CASSLFQGHGYTF
TRBD1,TRBV6-2/TRBV6-3,.,TRBJ2-7,TGTGCCAACAGAGATGACAGGGCAGCCTACGAGCAGTACTTC,CANRDDRAAYEQYF
TRBD1,TRBV27,few,TRBJ1-2,TGTGCCAGCAGTTTCCCCTACAGGGGCGGCTACACCTTC,CASSFPYRGGYTF
.,TRBV5-6,many,TRBJ1-1,TGTGCCAGCAGCTGGGGGGGGCTGAACACTGAAGCTTTCTTT,CASSWGGLNTEAFF
.,TRBV14,many,TRBJ1-2,TGTGCCAGCAGCCAAGGGACAACCTATGGCTACACCTTC,CASSQGTTYGYTF
TRBD1,TRBV20-1,few,TRBJ2-7,TGCAGTGCCCCGATGTTCGGACAGGCTTACGGCGAGCAGTACTTC,CSAPMFGQAYGEQYF
.,TRBV7-2,.,TRBJ2-5,TGTGCCAGCAGCCCCGGGGGCGGGACCCAGTACTTC,CASSPGGGTQYF
TRBD2,TRBV7-9,.,TRBJ2-2,TGTGCCAGCAGCTCGCCCCTAGCGGGAGAGCATACCGGGGAGCTGTTTTTT,CASSSPLAGEHTGELFF
.,TRBV2,few,TRBJ2-1,TGTGCCAGCACAAGGGGACTCAACAATGAGCAGTTCTTC,CASTRGLNNEQFF
.,TRBV2,.,TRBJ1-5,TGTGCGAGAGGACAGTCCTTATGGCGGGATCAGCCCCAGCATTTT,CARGQSLWRDQPQHF
.,TRBV10-2,many,TRBJ1-1,TGCGCCACCTGCGACGGGGGGAACACTGAAGCTTTCTTT,CATCDGGNTEAFF
TRBD1,TRBV7-9,.,TRBJ1-2,TGTGCCAGCAGCTTTCCAGGGACAGCGCAATATGGCTACACCTTC,CASSFPGTAQYGYTF
.,TRBV3-1,few,TRBJ1-2,TGTGCCAGCAGTTTCTCGGGGGATGGCTACACCTTC,CASSFSGDGYTF
.,TRBV11-2,.,TRBJ2-3,TGTGCCAGCAGCTTCACCTTCGATGACCGGGATACGCAGTATTTT,CASSFTFDDRDTQYF
.,TRBV15,.,TRBJ2-7,TGTGCCACCAGCAGAGGGACGGTAGGAGGCTACAGCTCCTACGAGCAGTACTTC,CATSRGTVGGYSSYEQYF
TRBD2,TRBV29-1,.,TRBJ2-5,TGCAGCGTTGAAGGACTAGCGGGAGGCGAGAGAGGGGAGTACTTC,CSVEGLAGGERGEYF
.,TRBV7-3,once,TRBJ2-3,TGTGCCAGCAGCTTAACGGGCCCTAAGGATACGCAGTATTTT,CASSLTGPKDTQYF
TRBD1,TRBV29-1,.,TRBJ1-1,TGCAGCTTAACGGGACAGGGGAACACTGAAGCTTTCTTT,CSLTGQGNTEAFF
TRBD1,TRBV12-3/TRBV12-4,.,TRBJ1-5,TGTGCCAGTCAAGAGGGACAGGGCACCCATAGCAATCAGCCCCAGCATTTT,CASQEGQGTHSNQPQHF
TRBD1,TRBV5-5,many,TRBJ1-4,TGTGCCAGCAGCGGACGTCTGGGACAGCCTAATGAAAAACTGTTTTTT,CASSGRLGQPNEKLFF
.,TRBV14,many,TRBJ1-2,TGTGCCAGCAGCCAAACAGGGAAGGGGTATGGCTACACCTTC,CASSQTGKGYGYTF
.,TRBV14,many,TRBJ1-4,TGTGCCAGCAGTCGGACATCTGGGGAAAAACTGTTTTTT,CASSRTSGEKLFF
.,TRBV7-9,.,TRBJ1-1,TGTGCCAGCAGCGCTCAGGGAGAGTCGACTGAAGCTTTCTTT,CASSAQGESTEAFF
TRBD1,TRBV9,many,TRBJ1-2,TGTGCCAGCAGCCCGGACAGGGACTATGGCTACACCTTC,CASSPDRDYGYTF
.,TRBV19,many,TRBJ2-5,TGTGCCAGTAGTTCGAGCGGGCGGCCGGTAGAGACCCAGTACTTC,CASSSSGRPVETQYF
TRBD1,TRBV7-9,many,TRBJ2-2,TGTGCCAGCAACCCGGACAGGGTCACCGGGGAGCTGTTTTTT,CASNPDRVTGELFF
.,TRBV2,many,TRBJ2-2,TGTGCCAGCAGTGAAAGTCGGGGGAGCACCGGGGAGCTGTTTTTT,CASSESRGSTGELFF
TRBD1,TRBV2,many,TRBJ2-7,TGTGCCAGCAGTGTTTGGACAGGGCTAGAGCAGTACTTC,CASSVWTGLEQYF
.,TRBV20-1,many,TRBJ1-1,TGCAGTGCTAACCGGGACCCCAACACTGAAGCTTTCTTT,CSANRDPNTEAFF
.,TRBV10-3,.,TRBJ1-1,TGTGCCATCAGCGACCAGACGGGACAGAACACTGAAGCTTTCTTT,CAISDQTGQNTEAFF
.,TRBV29-1,.,TRBJ2-5,TGCAGCTCGGACAGCAATCAAGAGACCCAGTACTTC,CSSDSNQETQYF